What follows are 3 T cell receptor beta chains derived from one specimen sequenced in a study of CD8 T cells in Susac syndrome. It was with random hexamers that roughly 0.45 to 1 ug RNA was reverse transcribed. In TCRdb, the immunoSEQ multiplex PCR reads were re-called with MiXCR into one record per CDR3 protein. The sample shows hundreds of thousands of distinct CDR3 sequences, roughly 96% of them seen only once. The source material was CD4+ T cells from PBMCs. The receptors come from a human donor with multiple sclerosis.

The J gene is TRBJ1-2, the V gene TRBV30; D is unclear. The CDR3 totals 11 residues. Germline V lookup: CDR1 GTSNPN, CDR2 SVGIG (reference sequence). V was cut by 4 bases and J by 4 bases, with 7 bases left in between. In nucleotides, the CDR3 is TGTGCCTGGACAACAAGCTATGGCTACACCTTC. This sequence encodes CAWTTSYGYTF.

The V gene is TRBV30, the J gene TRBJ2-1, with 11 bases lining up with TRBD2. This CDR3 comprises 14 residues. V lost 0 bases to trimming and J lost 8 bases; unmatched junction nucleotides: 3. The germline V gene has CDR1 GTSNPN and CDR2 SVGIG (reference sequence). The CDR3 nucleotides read TGTGCCTGGAGTGTACTAGCGGGAGTCTATGAGCAGTTCTTC. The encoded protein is CAWSVLAGVYEQFF.

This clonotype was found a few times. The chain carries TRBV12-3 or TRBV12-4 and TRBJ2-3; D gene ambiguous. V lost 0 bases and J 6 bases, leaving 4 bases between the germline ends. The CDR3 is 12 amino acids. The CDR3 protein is CASSLAGDTQYF. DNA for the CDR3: TGTGCCAGCAGTTTAGCCGGGGATACGCAGTATTTT.